These 31 T cell receptor beta chains came from one sample sequenced in a study of identical twins. Via MiXCR, TCRdb re-called the 5' RACE reads, giving one row per CDR3 protein. The sample holds approximately 670,000 distinct CDR3 sequences, 5.5% to 6.5% seen once. The sample was naive T cells sorted from blood. These receptors all come from a man between 18 and 35 years old in good health.

In this sample, this clonotype turned up a few times. This chain connects TRBV7-9 to TRBJ1-2; D possibly corresponds to TRBD1 (6 bases). This CDR3 is built from 15 residues. V was trimmed by 4 bases and J by 2 bases, leaving 14 bases between them. Germline CDR1 reads SEHNR; CDR2 reads FQNEAQ (reference sequence). CDR3 bases: TGTGCCAGCAGCTCCCGGACAGCGCTAAACTATGGCTACACCTTC. This encodes CASSSRTALNYGYTF.

This clonotype came up a few times. The J gene is TRBJ2-7, the V gene TRBV25-1; 7 positions match TRBD1. Germline V gives CDR1 MGHDK, CDR2 SYGVNS. V dropped 3 bases and J dropped 9; count of bases not matched to a gene: 11. The CDR3 is made up of 14 amino acids. The DNA of the CDR3 is TGTGCCAGCAGTGACGAAGGGGGCCCCCTGGGGCAGTACTTC. This gives the protein CASSDEGGPLGQYF.

The chain uses TRBV20-1 and TRBJ2-7, with 7 nucleotides matching TRBD1. Germline CDR1 DFQATT, CDR2 SNEGSKA (reference sequence). The V gene end was trimmed by 4 bases and the J gene end by 2 bases; junction bases not matched to a gene: 5. The CDR3 sequence is 13 residues long. The CDR3 nucleotides are TGCAGTGCTAAAGGGGGACAGACCTACGAGCAGTACTTC. This codes for CSAKGGQTYEQYF.

In its sample, this clonotype was seen many times. This chain links TRBV5-1 with TRBJ2-1; TRBD2 might be the D (5 bases). Germline values: CDR1 SGHRS, CDR2 YFSETQ. Trimming removed 0 bases from V and 7 bases from J, with 17 bases in between. CDR3 length: 16 amino acids. The CDR3 coding sequence is TGCGCCAGCAGCTTGGTGGGTTTGGGAGACGGTAATGAGCAGTTCTTC. It specifies CASSLVGLGDGNEQFF.

This clonotype was observed many times. The V gene is TRBV7-9, the J gene TRBJ2-3, with 9 bases that match TRBD1. This CDR3 region has 15 residues. Germline CDR1 is SEHNR and CDR2 is FQNEAQ (reference sequence). The V gene end was trimmed by 8 bases and the J gene end by 4 bases; junction bases not matched to a gene: 10. The CDR3 bases are TGTGCCAGCTCTATTACGGGACAGGGACCAGATACGCAGTATTTT. It yields the protein CASSITGQGPDTQYF.

The table lists this clonotype with many counts. This chain links TRBV20-1 with TRBJ2-1; 8 bases align to TRBD1. CDR1 and CDR2 (germline): DFQATT, SNEGSKA (reference sequence). The length of the CDR3 is 16 residues. Trimming removed 0 bases from V and 4 bases from J; junction bases left unmatched: 8. Here the CDR3 reads CSARDTETGVYNEQFF. CDR3 sequence (DNA): TGCAGTGCTAGAGACACCGAGACAGGGGTGTACAATGAGCAGTTCTTC.

V gene TRBV5-1 combines with J gene TRBJ2-7; the D gene is possibly TRBD2 (6 bases). Trimming cost V 1 base and J 4 bases, with 9 bases left between them. The CDR3 consists of 13 residues. Germline CDR1 is SGHRS and CDR2 is YFSETQ. This chain's CDR3 is CASSLSAGYEQYV. DNA of the CDR3: TGCGCCAGCAGCTTGTCGGCGGGGTACGAGCAGTACGTC.

This clonotype has just a few counts. The rearrangement joins TRBV28 to TRBJ2-5; D could derive from TRBD1 or TRBD2 (5 bases each). The CDR3 runs 16 residues. Per germline, CDR1 MDHEN and CDR2 SYDVKM. V was clipped by 6 bases and J by 4 bases, with 21 bases between them. The CDR3 protein is CASRFTYGRGAETQYF. CDR3 nucleotides: TGTGCCAGCAGATTCACTTATGGTCGGGGCGCAGAGACCCAGTACTTC.

Many counts were recorded for this clonotype. The genes are TRBV6-1 and TRBJ2-1, with 10 bases identical to TRBD2. CDR3 length: 16 residues. The J segment lost 3 bases and the V segment lost 7 bases, leaving 9 bases of the junction unmatched. Germline assignment: CDR1 MNHNS and CDR2 SASEGT. As DNA, the CDR3 is TGTGCCAGCATCCTTGCTAGCGGGAGTAGCTACAATGAGCAGTTCTTC. Protein: CASILASGSSYNEQFF.

The chain employs TRBV29-1 and TRBJ2-3, with D unclear. The CDR3 consists of 14 residues. Germline CDR1 reads SQVTM; CDR2 reads ANQGSEA. CDR3 bases: TGCACCACCGGGCTCGGACCTAGCACAGATACGCAGTATTTT. It specifies CTTGLGPSTDTQYF.

This clonotype was found a few times. CDR3 sequence reads: CATSRDLIGRYRDTGELFF. CDR3 in DNA: TGTGCCACCAGCAGAGATCTCATCGGGAGGTATCGGGACACCGGGGAGCTGTTTTTT. The chain has TRBV15 and TRBJ2-2; 7 positions match TRBD2. The CDR3 spans 19 residues. Germline values: CDR1 LNHNV, CDR2 YYDKDF (reference sequence). Losses at the gene ends were 0 bases for V and 3 bases for J; bases not matched to a gene: 13.

This clonotype was counted many times. The J gene is TRBJ2-1, the V gene TRBV20-1; weak D call: TRBD2 (5 bases). The germline gives CDR1 DFQATT, CDR2 SNEGSKA (reference sequence). The CDR3 is 12 amino acids. V was trimmed by 3 bases and J by 8 bases, leaving 11 bases between them. The CDR3 protein is CSARPSFDEQFF. Here the CDR3 DNA reads TGCAGTGCTAGGCCTAGCTTCGATGAGCAGTTCTTC.

About this clonotype: A much larger clonotype is one base distant, so this may be a read error. The conserved phenylalanine or tryptophan normally closing the CDR3 is absent here, so this likely arose from a read error. Because the CDR3's place on the DNA is in doubt, the DNA is left out and the CDR3 is given as listed by TCRdb. The V and J genes are TRBV7-6 and TRBJ2-1; the table calls TRBD2, which could not be checked here. The CDR3 comprises 12 residues, both ends counted. Germline V gene sequence: CDR1 SGHVS, CDR2 FNYEAQ. CDR3 loop: CASSLYSGRRFV.

V gene TRBV2 combines with J gene TRBJ2-1; weak D call: TRBD2 (6 bases). The CDR3 length is 14 residues. V dropped 9 bases and J dropped 4 bases, with 16 bases sitting between them. The V gene's germline CDR1 is SNHLY and CDR2 FYNNEI. The CDR3 is CAREPGVGYNEQFF. The DNA for the CDR3 is TGTGCCAGAGAACCGGGGGTTGGGTACAATGAGCAGTTCTTC. The full variable domain, completed using reference TRBV2 and TRBJ2-1, is EPEVTQTPSHQVTQMGQEVILRCVPISNHLYFYWYRQILGQKVEFLVSFYNNEISEKSEIFDDQFSVERPDGSNFTLKIRSTKLEDSAMYFCAREPGVGYNEQFFGPGTRLTVL.

This clonotype was detected many times. The CDR3 here is CSARDLGAEAFF. The CDR3 DNA reads TGCAGTGCTAGAGATCTGGGGGCTGAAGCTTTCTTT. The chain recombines TRBV20-1 with TRBJ1-1; D may be TRBD1 (5 bases). V was shortened by 0 bases and J by 6 bases, with 8 bases between the two germline ends. The CDR3 is 12 amino acids. Looked up from germline, CDR1 is DFQATT and CDR2 is SNEGSKA (reference sequence).

This clonotype was counted many times. This chain links TRBV27 with TRBJ1-4; TRBD1 aligns across 10 bases. Germline trimming cut 8 bases from V and 5 bases from J; bases unmatched to any gene: 8. Germline loops: CDR1 MNHEY, CDR2 SMNVEV (reference sequence). There are 15 residues in the CDR3. The CDR3 here is CASADRGWKNEKLFF. CDR3 nucleotide sequence: TGTGCCAGCGCGGACAGGGGGTGGAAGAATGAAAAACTGTTTTTT.

This clonotype was picked up a small number of times. The gene calls are TRBV7-9 and TRBJ2-1; D uncertain. The CDR3 consists of 13 residues. Deletions cut 4 bases from V and 8 bases from J, with 12 bases between. The V gene's germline CDR1 is SEHNR and CDR2 FQNEAQ (reference sequence). CDR3 residues: CASSSVRSDEQFF. The CDR3 DNA is TGTGCCAGCAGCTCGGTTCGTTCGGATGAGCAGTTCTTC.

This clonotype showed up just a few times. This sequence joins TRBV30 and TRBJ1-3; TRBD1 matches at 7 bases. The CDR3 length is 16 residues. Germline loops: CDR1 GTSNPN, CDR2 SVGIG (reference sequence). J gave up 3 bases and V 0 bases, and 8 bases lay outside the gene matches. CDR3 in DNA: TGTGCCTGGAGTGTAAGAGGACAGGACAGTGGAAACACCATATATTTT. This encodes CAWSVRGQDSGNTIYF.

In this sample, this clonotype turned up a few times. In DNA, the CDR3 is TGCGCCAGCAGCTTGGGACCCGGAGCCTACGAGCAGTACGTC. Protein product: CASSLGPGAYEQYV. The chain couples TRBV5-1 to TRBJ2-7, with no clear D. The germline V gene encodes CDR1 SGHRS and CDR2 YFSETQ. Trimming stripped 0 bases from V and 2 bases from J, with 9 bases between. The CDR3 extends over 14 amino acids.

This clonotype was detected many times. The rearrangement uses TRBV12-3 or TRBV12-4 and TRBJ1-5; D gene ambiguous. V shed 1 base and J shed 0 bases, with 4 bases lying between them. The CDR3 is made up of 14 amino acids. The CDR3 protein is CASSLDDSNQPQHF. The CDR3 DNA sequence: TGTGCCAGCAGTTTAGATGATAGCAATCAGCCCCAGCATTTT.

This clonotype was counted at least ten times. The J gene is TRBJ2-1, the V gene TRBV5-1; D remains ambiguous. CDR1 is SGHRS and CDR2 is YFSETQ in the germline V gene. The CDR3 sequence is 15 residues long. The V end lost 2 bases, the J end lost 9 bases, and 18 bases lay between the germline ends. The DNA for the CDR3 is TGCGCCAGCAGCTTAGTCGTACCGAGTCAAGGTGAGCAGTTCTTC. This codes for CASSLVVPSQGEQFF.

In this sample, this clonotype turned up a few times. The J gene is TRBJ1-2, the V gene TRBV9; D is ambiguous. The CDR3 contains 13 residues. The germline V and J ends were trimmed by 0 bases and 6 bases, with 9 bases remaining between them. Germline CDR1 reads SGDLS; CDR2 reads YYNGEE. Here the CDR3 reads CASSVGSGDGYTF. CDR3 DNA sequence: TGTGCCAGCAGCGTAGGCTCGGGCGATGGCTACACCTTC.

The V call is TRBV28, the J call TRBJ2-7; 13 nucleotides align to TRBD2. V gave up 1 base and J gave up 6 bases; unmatched junction bases: 18. The CDR3 spans 20 residues. CDR1 is MDHEN and CDR2 is SYDVKM in the germline V gene. The DNA for the CDR3 is TGTGCCAGCAGTTTATTTTCCCCTCTGGGACTAGCGGGACCGGGAGCCGAGCAGTACTTC. It yields the protein CASSLFSPLGLAGPGAEQYF.

This rearrangement joins TRBV30 to TRBJ2-7; no reliable D call. The CDR3 sequence is 13 residues long. Trimming took off 2 bases at V and 0 bases at J, with 8 bases between the two ends. Germline V gives CDR1 GTSNPN, CDR2 SVGIG (reference sequence). CDR3 nucleotide sequence: TGTGCCTGGAGTCAGGACCACTCCTACGAGCAGTACTTC. Translated: CAWSQDHSYEQYF. The variable domain in full, completed from reference TRBV30 and TRBJ2-7, reads SQTIHQWPATLVQPVGSPLSLECTVEGTSNPNLYWYRQAAGRGLQLLFYSVGIGQISSEVPQNLSASRPQDRQFILSSKKLLLSDSGFYLCAWSQDHSYEQYFGPGTRLTVT.

In its sample, this clonotype was seen many times. J is TRBJ2-2 and V is TRBV29-1; D remains unclear. Germline loops: CDR1 SQVTM, CDR2 ANQGSEA. This CDR3 contains 13 residues. The V end was cut by 3 bases, the J end by 2 bases, with 7 bases between. CDR3 nucleotide sequence: TGCAGCGTTGACTGGCCTAACACCGGGGAGCTGTTTTTT. It translates to CSVDWPNTGELFF.

This clonotype has a count of ten or more. V gene TRBV14 combines with J gene TRBJ2-1; tentatively, D is TRBD1 or TRBD2 (5 bases each). CDR1 is SGHDN, CDR2 FVKESK, per germline. Trimming removed 2 bases from V and 2 bases from J, with 10 bases in between. The CDR3 totals 15 residues. CDR3 region: CASSQSGTTYNEQFF. Here the CDR3 DNA reads TGTGCCAGCAGCCAATCCGGGACGACCTACAATGAGCAGTTCTTC.

The chain is built from TRBV9 and TRBJ2-1, with unresolved D. This CDR3 region has 13 residues. V lost 0 bases and J 9 bases, leaving 10 bases between the germline ends. Germline CDR1 SGDLS, CDR2 YYNGEE. The DNA for the CDR3 is TGTGCCAGCAGCGTAGTGGGTGGCAGTGAGCAGTTCTTC. Translated, it gives CASSVVGGSEQFF.

This clonotype was observed a handful of times. The V and J genes are TRBV6-2 or TRBV6-3 and TRBJ2-2; 8 nucleotides line up with TRBD2. CDR3 length: 20 residues. Germline loops: CDR1 MNHEY, CDR2 SVGEGT. Germline trimming cut 6 bases from V and 4 bases from J; bases unmatched to any gene: 22. This CDR3 reads CASSTWAPAGVRLGTGELFF. DNA of the CDR3: TGTGCCAGCAGCACCTGGGCTCCAGCGGGAGTACGCTTAGGCACCGGGGAGCTGTTTTTT.

This clonotype appeared many times. The chain couples TRBV24-1 to TRBJ2-5; 10 positions match TRBD2. Germline trimming cut 5 bases from V and 5 bases from J; bases unmatched to any gene: 7. The CDR3 extends over 15 amino acids. In germline, CDR1 is KGHDR, CDR2 SFDVKD. Here the CDR3 reads CATSVGASGSETQYF. CDR3 nucleotide sequence: TGTGCCACCAGTGTAGGGGCTAGCGGGAGTGAGACCCAGTACTTC.

This clonotype was counted at least ten times. This rearrangement joins TRBV27 to TRBJ2-3; D gene uncertain. Germline V gene data show CDR1 as MNHEY and CDR2 as SMNVEV (reference sequence). Trimming stripped 2 bases from V and 4 bases from J, with 16 bases between. The CDR3 runs to 16 residues. The CDR3 sequence is CASSLMGSSESDTQYF. As DNA, the CDR3 is TGTGCCAGCAGTTTAATGGGCTCGAGTGAGTCAGATACGCAGTATTTT.

This clonotype was seen at least ten times. The chain carries TRBV12-3 or TRBV12-4 and TRBJ1-3; D uncertain. The CDR3 consists of 15 residues. Deletions cut 1 base from V and 2 bases from J, with 9 bases between. The CDR3 loop is CASSLGTDPGNTIYF. DNA of the CDR3: TGTGCCAGCAGTTTAGGGACGGACCCTGGAAACACCATATATTTT.